This T cell receptor beta chain was recorded in a study of molecular identifiers for immune sequencing clone quantification. Notes on the study in general: For effector cells, clones above 20 RNA copies held over 97% of molecules; for naive cells, under 1%. Highly expanded clones may be undercounted when identical TCR molecules share barcodes.

Naive CD8 sequencing libraries were generated from around 20,000 to 1,000,000 sorted cells, with 10%, 30% or 50% RNA as input. Naive CD8 T cells underwent sorting with the CD8+CD4-CCR7+CD45RA+ definition. In its sample, this clonotype was seen a few times. What it recognizes is unknown. One entry per CDR3 protein results from TCRdb running MiXCR on the PCR reads. The data show 600,000 to 650,000 distinct CDR3 sequences, with about 20% seen just once and around 0.9% held by the top ten. The ends were cut back, 1 base at V and 1 base at J, with 11 bases in the middle. The CDR3 runs 16 residues. CDR1 is MGHRA, CDR2 YSYEKL, per germline.

The source of this sequence is a human donor in good health. Some libraries in this study had Jurkat cell RNA spiked in. The sequenced material came from naive CD8+ T cells from blood, with Jurkat cell RNA spiked in. Subset: FACS-sorted CD8+CD4-CCR7+CD45RA+ naive T cells. The chain uses TRBV4-1 and TRBJ1-3; D is unresolved. The chain's CDR3 is CASSQVRTGSGNTIYF. CDR3 in DNA: TGCGCCAGCAGCCAAGTAAGGACTGGATCTGGAAACACCATATATTTT.